The 14 T cell receptor beta chains given below trace back to one sample, sequenced in a study of shared clonotypes between healthy human individuals. Some clones are missing from TCRdb's copy, which holds only in-frame ones; the method was immunoSEQ multiplex PCR. The data hold roughly 2.5 million clones, with more than 80% observed a single time. The specimen was naive CD4+ T cells sorted from blood. Subset of the sample: CD45RA+ positively selected. Receptor source: a young man in good health.

The gene calls are TRBV4-1 and TRBJ2-2; possible D gene TRBD2, 5 bases. Germline V gives CDR1 MGHRA, CDR2 YSYEKL. The V end lost 0 bases, the J end lost 4 bases, and 9 bases lay between the germline ends. This CDR3 is 15 amino acids long. Here the CDR3 DNA reads TGCGCCAGCAGCCAAGACAGCGGAAGCACCGGGGAGCTGTTTTTT. Amino acid sequence: CASSQDSGSTGELFF.

Details on this clone: This CDR3 is also generated by other DNA sequences in the sample. The chain links TRBV18 to TRBJ2-5, with 7 bases matching TRBD1. The CDR3 is made up of 13 amino acids. With V trimmed by 4 bases and J by 2 bases, 1 base remained unmatched. The germline V gene encodes CDR1 KGHSH and CDR2 LQKENI. The CDR3, as DNA: TGTGCCAGCTCACGGGACAGACAAGAGACCCAGTACTTC. Its translation: CASSRDRQETQYF. The entire variable domain, with the rest obtained from reference TRBV18 and TRBJ2-5, is as follows: NAGVMQNPRHLVRRRGQEARLRCSPMKGHSHVYWYRQLPEEGLKFMVYLQKENIIDESGMPKERFSAEFPKEGPSILRIQQVVRGDSAAYFCASSRDRQETQYFGPGTRLLVL.

V is TRBV4-1 and J is TRBJ1-2, with D hard to call. Trimming took 2 bases from V and 0 from J, leaving 13 bases between them. The CDR3 consists of 16 residues. Germline V gene sequence: CDR1 MGHRA, CDR2 YSYEKL. The CDR3 DNA sequence: TGCGCCAGCAGCCAATTCCAGACGGCTCCTAACTATGGCTACACCTTC. Translation: CASSQFQTAPNYGYTF.

This chain joins TRBV11-3 and TRBJ1-3; 9 nucleotides agree with TRBD1. After removal of 5 bases from V and 8 bases from J, the junction contained 4 bases not matched to a gene. The CDR3 sequence is 13 residues long. Germline V gives CDR1 SGHNT, CDR2 YENEEA. In nucleotides, the CDR3 is TGTGCCAGCAGCATCAGACAGGGGGACACCATATATTTT. It specifies CASSIRQGDTIYF.

This chain connects TRBV5-4 to TRBJ2-5; 8 bases align to TRBD1. The CDR3 length is 14 residues. Germline CDR1 reads SGHNT; CDR2 reads YYREEE (reference sequence). The V and J ends lost 4 bases and 5 bases, in that order; junction bases with no gene match: 7. The CDR3 is CASSLPGQGETQYF. The CDR3 nucleotides read TGTGCCAGCAGCCTTCCCGGACAGGGTGAGACCCAGTACTTC. The full variable domain, completed using reference TRBV5-4 and TRBJ2-5, is ETGVTQSPTHLIKTRGQQVTLRCSSQSGHNTVSWYQQALGQGPQFIFQYYREEENGRGNFPPRFSGLQFPNYSSELNVNALELDDSALYLCASSLPGQGETQYFGPGTRLLVL.

V and J are TRBV7-2 and TRBJ1-2; 11 bases map to TRBD1. With V trimmed by 1 base and J by 5 bases, 6 bases remained unmatched. CDR1 and CDR2 from the germline V gene are SGHTA and FQGNSA. CDR3 length equals 16 residues. Written as DNA, the CDR3 is TGTGCCAGCAGCTTAGTCGGACAGGGGGCGCCTTATGGCTACACCTTC. Residues: CASSLVGQGAPYGYTF. The full variable domain, in which reference TRBV7-2 and TRBJ1-2 provide the parts outside the CDR3, is GAGVSQSPSNKVTEKGKDVELRCDPISGHTALYWYRQSLGQGLEFLIYFQGNSAPDKSGLPSDRFSAERTGGSVSTLTIQRTQQEDSAVYLCASSLVGQGAPYGYTFGSGTRLTVV.

V is TRBV10-3 and J is TRBJ1-2; a possible D gene is TRBD1 (6 bases). The length of the CDR3 is 14 residues. V was shortened by 3 bases and J by 6 bases, with 14 bases between the two germline ends. Germline lookup yields CDR1 ENHRY and CDR2 SYGVKD. The CDR3 nucleotides read TGTGCCATCAGTGAAAGGCAGGCAGGGGATGGCTACACCTTC. Translated: CAISERQAGDGYTF.

As to this clone: Other DNA sequences in the same sample also yield this CDR3. The chain has TRBV6-6 and TRBJ1-3; no definite D call. Trimming stripped 0 bases from V and 3 bases from J, with 6 bases between. CDR1 MNHNY and CDR2 SVGAGI come from the germline V gene (reference sequence). This CDR3 is built from 14 residues. Written as DNA, the CDR3 is TGTGCCAGCAGTTACTCAAGGAATGGAAACACCATATATTTT. Amino acid sequence: CASSYSRNGNTIYF.

DNA of the CDR3: TGTGCCAGCGAGGAGGGTATCTCTGGGGCCAACGTCCTGACTTTC. This translates into CASEEGISGANVLTF. The chain recombines TRBV2 with TRBJ2-6; D may be TRBD2 (6 bases). The CDR3 has 15 amino acids. Germline V gives CDR1 SNHLY, CDR2 FYNNEI. V lost 8 bases to trimming and J lost 0 bases, with 11 bases between them.

V and J are TRBV6-5 and TRBJ1-6; no reliable D call. The germline V and J ends were trimmed by 1 base and 9 bases, with 16 bases remaining between them. The CDR3 is 16 residues long. Germline-derived CDR1 and CDR2 are MNHEY and SVGAGI. CDR3 sequence reads: CASSYYTTTGSSPLHF. Written as DNA, the CDR3 is TGTGCCAGCAGTTACTACACAACAACTGGGAGTTCACCCCTCCACTTT.

V gene TRBV6-5 combines with J gene TRBJ2-7, with 7 bases identical to TRBD1. CDR1 is MNHEY, CDR2 SVGAGI, per germline. The length of the CDR3 is 13 residues. J gave up 4 bases and V 6 bases, and 6 bases lay outside the gene matches. Here the CDR3 reads CASSTGQMYEQYF. In DNA, the CDR3 is TGTGCCAGCAGCACGGGACAGATGTACGAGCAGTACTTC.

J is TRBJ1-3 and V is TRBV7-6; 8 bases fit TRBD1. The V gene's germline CDR1 is SGHVS and CDR2 FNYEAQ. The CDR3 consists of 16 residues. J gave up 0 bases and V 2 bases, and 3 bases lay outside the gene matches. The CDR3 loop reads CASSLTGQVSGNTIYF. CDR3 in DNA: TGTGCCAGCAGCTTAACGGGACAGGTCTCTGGAAACACCATATATTTT.

The rearrangement joins TRBV13 to TRBJ2-2; TRBD2 agrees at 8 bases. Germline CDR1 is PRHDT and CDR2 is FYEKMQ (reference sequence). Trimming at V came to 2 bases and at J to 3 bases, leaving 5 bases not matched to a gene. The CDR3 runs to 16 residues. The CDR3 DNA sequence: TGTGCCAGCAGCTTACTAAATAGCGGGGACACCGGGGAGCTGTTTTTT. As protein: CASSLLNSGDTGELFF.

J is TRBJ2-5 and V is TRBV10-3, with 7 bases aligning to TRBD2. The length of the CDR3 is 14 residues. Germline V lookup: CDR1 ENHRY, CDR2 SYGVKD. Germline trimming cut 10 bases from V and 1 base from J; bases unmatched to any gene: 9. CDR3: CATTTTSSQETQYF. Written as DNA, the CDR3 is TGTGCCACCACTACGACTAGCTCCCAAGAGACCCAGTACTTC.